There are a few counts of the clone carrying this T cell receptor (beta chain). What it binds is not known. The sample belongs to a study of early T cells in non-severe SARS-CoV-2 infection. Looking at the study overall: Investigators sequenced bulk RNA drawn from unsorted whole blood, and chains remained unpaired. Overall study results and limits: There was a bias toward anti-spike CD8 responses in VDJdb matching, which missed private and CD4 specificities.

This CDR3 is 14 amino acids long. With V trimmed by 4 bases and J by 1 base, 4 bases remained unmatched. Germline CDR1 SGHRS, CDR2 YFSETQ. Separate cDNA molecules each had unique molecular identifiers attached to them. TCRdb re-analysed the 5' RACE reads in MiXCR, keeping a single row per CDR3 protein. This sample carries more than 55,000 distinct CDR3 sequences, roughly an eighth of them seen once, and the ten largest clones take more than 1.1%. The rearrangement links TRBV5-1 to TRBJ1-1; 7 bases are shared with TRBD1. Specimen: whole blood. This TCR was recovered from an adult who was a healthcare worker with PCR-confirmed SARS-CoV-2 infection or an uninfected control (not recorded which). The CDR3 coding sequence is TGCGCCAGCAGCCGCCAGGGGGAGAACACTGAAGCTTTCTTT. Translated: CASSRQGENTEAFF.